The next 2 T cell receptor beta chains were all read from a single sample in a study of blood T cells in healthy people across ages. Using a J-beta primer mix together with a sample-barcoded 5' primer, a second PCR was run for about 6 to 12 cycles. Each CDR3 protein gets one entry after TCRdb re-called the 5' RACE reads with MiXCR. The sample has roughly 1.9 million distinct CDR3 sequences; about two fifths are singletons. Sequencing input: blood. These receptors were taken from a human donor in good health.

This chain links TRBV7-2 with TRBJ1-1, with 7 bases lining up with TRBD1. The CDR3 totals 14 residues. The V segment lost 1 base and the J segment 8 bases; nucleotides outside the gene matches: 7. CDR1 and CDR2 from the germline V gene are SGHTA and FQGNSA. The CDR3 DNA sequence: TGTGCCAGCAGCTTAGTTCCGACAGGGATAGAAGCTTTCTTT. As protein: CASSLVPTGIEAFF.

This clonotype has only a few counts. The V and J genes are TRBV20-1 and TRBJ1-2; possible D gene TRBD1, 6 bases. CDR1 DFQATT and CDR2 SNEGSKA come from the germline V gene (reference sequence). The CDR3 has 14 residues. V lost 3 bases and J 5 bases, leaving 16 bases between the germline ends. The CDR3 loop is CSARDLRGGYGYTF. CDR3 bases: TGCAGTGCTAGGGACCTCAGGGGAGGGTATGGCTACACCTTC.